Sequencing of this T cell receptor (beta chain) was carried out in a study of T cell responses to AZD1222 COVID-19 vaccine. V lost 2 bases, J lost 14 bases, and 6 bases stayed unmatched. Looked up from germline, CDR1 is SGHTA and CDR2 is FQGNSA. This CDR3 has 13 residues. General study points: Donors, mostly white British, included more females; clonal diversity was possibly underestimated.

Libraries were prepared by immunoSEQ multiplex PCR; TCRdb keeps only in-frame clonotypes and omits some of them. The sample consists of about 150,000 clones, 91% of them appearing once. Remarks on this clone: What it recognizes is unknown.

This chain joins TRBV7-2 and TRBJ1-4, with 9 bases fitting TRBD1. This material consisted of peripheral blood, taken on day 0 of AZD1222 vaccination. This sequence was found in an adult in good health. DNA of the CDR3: TGTGCCAGCAGCTTAATCACAGGGGGCGAGCTGTTTTTT. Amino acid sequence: CASSLITGGELFF. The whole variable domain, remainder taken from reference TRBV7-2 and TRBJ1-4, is GAGVSQSPSNKVTEKGKDVELRCDPISGHTALYWYRQSLGQGLEFLIYFQGNSAPDKSGLPSDRFSAERTGGSVSTLTIQRTQQEDSAVYLCASSLITGGELFFGSGTQLSVL.